This section outlines one T cell receptor (beta chain) sequence together with its context. The PCR used 60 Vbeta and 13 Jbeta primers. Assay used: immunoSEQ multiplex PCR; TCRdb lists only in-frame clones, some missing. The table lists some 100,000 clones, more than 60% of them singletons. The data were taken from a study of cytomegalovirus exposure and HLA in healthy donors. The J segment lost 2 bases and the V segment lost 6 bases, leaving 6 bases of the junction unmatched. CDR1 is MGHDK, CDR2 SYGVNS, per germline. The CDR3 covers 14 residues. What was sequenced was PBMCs. This chain connects TRBV25-1 to TRBJ2-7, with 8 positions matching TRBD2. This clonotype was sampled from a woman aged 18-29 years in good health and CMV-seropositive. The CDR3 sequence is CASSHGSGTYEQYF. CDR3 in DNA: TGTGCCAGCAGCCATGGTAGCGGGACCTACGAGCAGTACTTC.